This is a list of T cell receptor beta chains from one sample in a study of blood T cells in healthy people across ages. Via MiXCR, TCRdb re-called the 5' RACE reads, giving one row per CDR3 protein. Among about 1.6 million distinct CDR3 sequences listed, about 31% were seen once. Sequencing input: blood. The origin of the receptors is a woman under 40 in good health. The CDR3 runs from the conserved cysteine through the conserved F or W. The order of the fields is D gene, CDR3 length, clone size, V gene, J gene, CDR3 protein, CDR3 DNA. D genes are given only for firm matches. Only some rows state a clone size, as once, few, many or a class for expanded clones.

D gene: TRBD2; CDR3 length: 15; clone size: NA; V gene: TRBV9; J gene: TRBJ2-1; CDR3 protein: CASSHPTSGLSEQFF; CDR3 DNA: TGTGCCAGCAGCCATCCCACTAGCGGGCTAAGTGAGCAGTTCTTC
D gene: TRBD1; CDR3 length: 14; clone size: NA; V gene: TRBV10-3; J gene: TRBJ2-7; CDR3 protein: CAISGQGVEYEQYF; CDR3 DNA: TGTGCCATCAGTGGACAGGGGGTTGAGTACGAGCAGTACTTC
D gene: TRBD2; CDR3 length: 14; clone size: NA; V gene: TRBV20-1; J gene: TRBJ2-7; CDR3 protein: CSACRTSGSYEQYF; CDR3 DNA: TGCAGTGCTTGCCGGACTAGCGGATCCTACGAGCAGTACTTC
D gene: NA; CDR3 length: 14; clone size: once; V gene: TRBV29-1; J gene: TRBJ2-1; CDR3 protein: CSVPRPAYNNEQFF; CDR3 DNA: TGCAGCGTTCCTCGGCCAGCTTATAACAATGAGCAGTTCTTC
D gene: TRBD1; CDR3 length: 16; clone size: few; V gene: TRBV7-3; J gene: TRBJ2-1; CDR3 protein: CASSFSDRGSYNEQFF; CDR3 DNA: TGTGCCAGCAGCTTTTCAGACAGGGGCTCCTACAATGAGCAGTTCTTC
D gene: TRBD1; CDR3 length: 15; clone size: NA; V gene: TRBV27; J gene: TRBJ2-7; CDR3 protein: CASSPRRQGAHEQYF; CDR3 DNA: TGTGCCAGCAGTCCCAGACGGCAGGGGGCCCACGAGCAGTACTTC
D gene: TRBD1; CDR3 length: 15; clone size: many; V gene: TRBV6-1; J gene: TRBJ1-2; CDR3 protein: CASSEGTGPNYGYTF; CDR3 DNA: TGTGCCAGCAGTGAGGGGACAGGGCCTAACTATGGCTACACCTTC
D gene: NA; CDR3 length: 15; clone size: NA; V gene: TRBV28; J gene: TRBJ2-5; CDR3 protein: CASSSTARWTETQYF; CDR3 DNA: TGTGCCAGCAGTTCCACAGCGAGGTGGACAGAGACCCAGTACTTC
D gene: NA; CDR3 length: 15; clone size: NA; V gene: TRBV7-8; J gene: TRBJ1-1; CDR3 protein: CASSPSRGRGTEAFF; CDR3 DNA: TGTGCCAGCAGCCCGTCCCGGGGGCGGGGCACTGAAGCTTTCTTT
D gene: TRBD2; CDR3 length: 16; clone size: many; V gene: TRBV29-1; J gene: TRBJ2-3; CDR3 protein: CSVEPGLAGNTDTQYF; CDR3 DNA: TGCAGCGTTGAACCCGGTCTAGCGGGGAACACAGATACGCAGTATTTT
D gene: NA; CDR3 length: 13; clone size: few; V gene: TRBV20-1; J gene: TRBJ1-5; CDR3 protein: CSARDTANQPQHF; CDR3 DNA: TGCAGTGCCAGAGACACGGCTAATCAGCCCCAGCATTTT
D gene: TRBD1; CDR3 length: 17; clone size: few; V gene: TRBV4-1; J gene: TRBJ2-1; CDR3 protein: CASSQWAGQGAYNEQFF; CDR3 DNA: TGCGCCAGCAGCCAGTGGGCGGGACAGGGTGCCTACAATGAGCAGTTCTTC
D gene: TRBD1; CDR3 length: 15; clone size: many; V gene: TRBV6-6; J gene: TRBJ2-3; CDR3 protein: CASRAGTGEWDTQYF; CDR3 DNA: TGTGCCAGCAGGGCCGGGACAGGGGAGTGGGATACGCAGTATTTT
D gene: NA; CDR3 length: 11; clone size: NA; V gene: TRBV3-1; J gene: TRBJ2-5; CDR3 protein: CASSQDPAQYF; CDR3 DNA: TGTGCCAGCAGCCAAGATCCGGCCCAGTACTTC
D gene: TRBD2; CDR3 length: 16; clone size: many; V gene: TRBV7-3; J gene: TRBJ2-3; CDR3 protein: CASSPPSGGAGDTQYF; CDR3 DNA: TGTGCCAGCAGCCCTCCTAGCGGGGGGGCAGGGGATACGCAGTATTTT
D gene: NA; CDR3 length: 16; clone size: NA; V gene: TRBV7-2; J gene: TRBJ2-3; CDR3 protein: CASSFSRVRGTDTQYF; CDR3 DNA: TGTGCCAGCAGCTTTAGCAGGGTCCGAGGCACAGATACGCAGTATTTT
D gene: TRBD1; CDR3 length: 14; clone size: NA; V gene: TRBV11-2; J gene: TRBJ1-1; CDR3 protein: CASSTYRGNTEAFF; CDR3 DNA: TGTGCCAGCAGCACTTACAGGGGGAACACTGAAGCTTTCTTT
D gene: TRBD2; CDR3 length: 17; clone size: NA; V gene: TRBV10-2; J gene: TRBJ2-3; CDR3 protein: CASSQSWMWGGSDTQYF; CDR3 DNA: TGCGCCAGCAGCCAGTCCTGGATGTGGGGGGGGTCAGATACGCAGTATTTT
D gene: NA; CDR3 length: 13; clone size: NA; V gene: TRBV20-1; J gene: TRBJ2-1; CDR3 protein: CSASGSLNNEQFF; CDR3 DNA: TGCAGTGCCAGCGGGTCTCTTAACAATGAGCAGTTCTTC
D gene: NA; CDR3 length: 12; clone size: NA; V gene: TRBV30; J gene: TRBJ2-1; CDR3 protein: CAWTTTYNEQFF; CDR3 DNA: TGTGCCTGGACCACGACGTACAATGAGCAGTTCTTC